These 2 T cell receptor beta chains share one sample of origin, sequenced in a study of blood T cells in healthy people across ages. With a J-beta primer mix and a sample-barcoded 5' primer, a second PCR ran about 7 to 12 cycles. TCRdb re-called the 5' RACE reads through MiXCR, storing one row per CDR3 protein. The table includes 1 million to 1.2 million distinct CDR3 sequences, less than 45% detected once. Sequenced sample: blood. The receptors were gathered from a man between 18 and 29 years old in good health.

The chain recombines TRBV4-1 with TRBJ2-1; 12 positions match TRBD2. This CDR3 is 16 amino acids long. V lost 0 bases to trimming and J lost 11 bases; unmatched junction nucleotides: 8. Looked up from germline, CDR1 is MGHRA and CDR2 is YSYEKL. The CDR3 spells CASSQDGITSGGQQFF. The CDR3 DNA is TGCGCCAGCAGCCAAGATGGAATCACTAGCGGGGGGCAGCAGTTCTTC.

In its sample, this clonotype was seen a few times. The chain joins TRBV27 to TRBJ2-3, with 7 bases aligning to TRBD1. J was trimmed by 8 bases and V by 6 bases; bases with no gene match: 11. Per the germline V gene, CDR1 is MNHEY and CDR2 is SMNVEV (reference sequence). The CDR3 consists of 14 residues. The CDR3: CASRLTGEGGTQYF. The CDR3 nucleotides are TGTGCCAGCAGACTTACAGGGGAAGGGGGTACGCAGTATTTT.